What follows are 11 T cell receptor beta chains derived from one specimen sequenced in a study of T cell responses to AZD1222 COVID-19 vaccine. Sequenced by immunoSEQ multiplex PCR; TCRdb stores in-frame clones only, minus some. The data hold 70,000 to 90,000 clones, with roughly nine tenths observed a single time. Specimen: peripheral blood, collected on day 0 of AZD1222 vaccination. The receptor set was obtained from an adult in good health.

The CDR3 bases are TGTGCCAGCAGCCAAGGGGGTCCCGGCACCATATATTTT. Encoded protein: CASSQGGPGTIYF. The V call is TRBV14, the J call TRBJ1-3; D not certain. CDR3 size: 13 residues. Germline CDR1 reads SGHDN; CDR2 reads FVKESK. V lost 1 base and J 9 bases, leaving 10 bases between the germline ends.

The genes are TRBV5-1 and TRBJ2-7, with D perhaps matching TRBD2 (5 bases). This CDR3 has 12 amino acids. The germline V and J ends were trimmed by 5 bases and 7 bases, with 13 bases remaining between them. In germline, CDR1 is SGHRS, CDR2 YFSETQ. In DNA form, the CDR3 reads TGCGCCAGCAGGGATTCACGAGGGGAGCAGTACTTC. Translated, it gives CASRDSRGEQYF.

The chain couples TRBV11-2 to TRBJ1-1; D unclear. The length of the CDR3 is 12 residues. Germline V gives CDR1 SGHAT, CDR2 FQNNGV. V shed 6 bases and J shed 2 bases, with 7 bases lying between them. In nucleotides, the CDR3 is TGTGCCAGCAGAACTATAAACACTGAAGCTTTCTTT. Its protein product is CASRTINTEAFF.

The CDR3 DNA follows: TGTGCCTGGAACACAGGGGCCCGTTCACCCCTCCACTTT. Protein sequence: CAWNTGARSPLHF. The gene calls are TRBV30 and TRBJ1-6, with 7 bases lining up with TRBD1. Germline loops: CDR1 GTSNPN, CDR2 SVGIG (reference sequence). This CDR3 is 13 amino acids long. Trimming cost V 4 bases and J 9 bases; bases outside gene matches: 6.

This chain uses TRBV5-5 with TRBJ2-5; 8 nucleotides line up with TRBD2. V lost 0 bases to trimming and J lost 2 bases; unmatched junction nucleotides: 9. CDR1 and CDR2 (germline): SGHKS, YYEKEE (reference sequence). CDR3 length: 17 amino acids. CDR3 in amino acids: CASSLVTGGAGQETQYF. The CDR3, as DNA: TGTGCCAGCAGCTTGGTAACCGGGGGGGCCGGGCAAGAGACCCAGTACTTC.

This chain uses TRBV9 with TRBJ2-3; 10 nucleotides agree with TRBD2. Unmatched junction bases numbered 7, after V lost 6 bases and J lost 6 bases. The CDR3 is made up of 14 amino acids. From germline, CDR1 is SGDLS and CDR2 YYNGEE. The CDR3 sequence: CASNPSGGLDTQYF. The DNA of the CDR3 is TGTGCCAGCAACCCTAGCGGGGGTCTCGATACGCAGTATTTT.

In its sample, this clone was seen once. This sequence joins TRBV5-1 and TRBJ2-1; TRBD1 aligns across 8 bases. From germline, CDR1 is SGHRS and CDR2 YFSETQ. This CDR3 contains 15 residues. Germline trimming cut 4 bases from V and 8 bases from J; bases unmatched to any gene: 11. The CDR3 bases are TGCGCCAGCAGCGTAGGACAGGGAGTCCGCCATGAGCAGTTCTTC. It translates to CASSVGQGVRHEQFF.

The rearrangement uses TRBV7-2 and TRBJ2-7, with a tentative D call TRBD1 (5 bases). The germline V gene encodes CDR1 SGHTA and CDR2 FQGNSA. The CDR3 loop spans 13 amino acids. Trimming removed 1 base at V and 6 bases at J, with 10 bases between. CDR3 sequence: CASSLDQGLEQYF. In nucleotides, the CDR3 is TGTGCCAGCAGCTTAGACCAGGGTCTCGAGCAGTACTTC. Full variable domain (remainder filled in from reference TRBV7-2 and TRBJ2-7): GAGVSQSPSNKVTEKGKDVELRCDPISGHTALYWYRQSLGQGLEFLIYFQGNSAPDKSGLPSDRFSAERTGGSVSTLTIQRTQQEDSAVYLCASSLDQGLEQYFGPGTRLTVT.

The chain is built from TRBV5-4 and TRBJ2-1; 10 bases are a match to TRBD2. There are 16 residues in the CDR3. Trimming took 4 bases from V and 6 from J; bases not matched to a gene: 10. In germline, CDR1 is SGHNT, CDR2 YYREEE (reference sequence). DNA for the CDR3: TGTGCCAGCAGCGACCTTATGGTAGCGGGAGGCAATGAGCAGTTCTTC. Translating it yields CASSDLMVAGGNEQFF.

CDR3 sequence reads: CASSPSTGNTEAFF. Written as DNA, the CDR3 is TGTGCCAGCTCACCTTCCACAGGGAACACTGAAGCTTTCTTT. V is TRBV18 and J is TRBJ1-1; weak D call: TRBD1 (5 bases). The CDR3 length is 14 residues. V shed 3 bases and J shed 1 base, with 9 bases lying between them. The germline CDR1 and CDR2 sequences are KGHSH and LQKENI.

The V and J genes are TRBV3-1 (or the pseudogene TRBV3-2) and TRBJ2-7; TRBD2 aligns across 13 bases. With V trimmed by 4 bases and J by 6 bases, 3 bases remained unmatched. CDR1 and CDR2 (germline): LGHDT, YNNKEL (reference sequence). The CDR3 contains 14 residues. The CDR3 DNA follows: TGTGCCAGCAGCCCACGACTAGCGGGAGGCGAGCAGTACTTC. Protein: CASSPRLAGGEQYF.